A selection of T cell receptor beta chains follows, all from one sample in a study of blood T cell repertoires in COVID-19. Profiling relied on immunoSEQ multiplex PCR, and the TCRdb table lists in-frame clones only, not all of them. Of under 150,000 clones in the sample, roughly 90% were seen once. Sequencing used peripheral blood. All receptors derive from a man aged 45-65 years with active or convalescent COVID-19. The CDR3 runs from the conserved cysteine through the conserved F or W. The D gene is left open where the match is weak. The listing skips clone size in some rows; elsewhere it reads once, few, many or a size class.

cdr3_aa cdr3_nt j_call v_call d_call clone_size
CAISPGMNTEAFF TGTGCCATCAGTCCGGGAATGAACACTGAAGCTTTCTTT TRBJ1-1 TRBV10-3 - once
CATSDQTSGRRDTQYF TGTGCCACCAGTGACCAGACTAGCGGGAGAAGGGATACGCAGTATTTT TRBJ2-3 TRBV24-1 TRBD2 -
CASSPRMGRREETQYF TGTGCCAGTAGTCCCCGTATGGGCCGGAGGGAAGAGACCCAGTACTTC TRBJ2-5 TRBV19 - -
CASSPRTGRGTGELFF TGTGCCAGCTCACCACGGACAGGGCGGGGCACCGGGGAGCTGTTTTTT TRBJ2-2 TRBV18 TRBD1 -
CASGNRVVPEQYF TGTGCCAGTGGGAACAGGGTCGTCCCCGAGCAGTACTTC TRBJ2-7 TRBV28 - once
CASTYQTGMGYTF TGTGCCAGCACCTATCAGACAGGAATGGGCTACACCTTC TRBJ1-2 TRBV6-5 - -
CASSRTGVAEQYF TGTGCCAGCAGCCGGACAGGGGTCGCCGAGCAGTACTTC TRBJ2-7 TRBV5-6 TRBD1 -
CASRIQGGGYTF TGTGCCAGCAGGATACAGGGCGGGGGCTACACCTTC TRBJ1-2 TRBV6-5 - -
CASSPSGRAGELFF TGCGCCAGCAGTCCGAGCGGGAGGGCCGGGGAGCTGTTTTTT TRBJ2-2 TRBV10-2 TRBD2 -
CASSLAGQGEAFF TGTGCCAGCAGCTTGGCTGGACAGGGTGAAGCTTTCTTT TRBJ1-1 TRBV5-6 TRBD1 -
CASSPPGISGANVLTF TGTGCCAGCTCACCTCCCGGGATCTCTGGGGCCAACGTCCTGACTTTC TRBJ2-6 TRBV18 - -
CSHRPLAVWNEQFF TGCAGCCACCGACCCCTAGCGGTCTGGAATGAGCAGTTCTTC TRBJ2-1 TRBV29-1 TRBD2 -
CASSQLRNTEAFF TGTGCCAGCAGCCAATTGAGAAACACTGAAGCTTTCTTT TRBJ1-1 TRBV3-1/TRBV3-2 - -
CASSELAGANTEAFF TGTGCCAGCAGTGAACTCGCAGGGGCCAACACTGAAGCTTTCTTT TRBJ1-1 TRBV2 - -
CASRPPSGSGDTQYF TGTGCCAGCAGGCCTCCTAGCGGGAGCGGGGATACGCAGTATTTT TRBJ2-3 TRBV27 TRBD2 -
CASSLNRGFDQPQHF TGTGCCAGCAGTTTAAACAGGGGGTTCGATCAGCCCCAGCATTTT TRBJ1-5 TRBV27 TRBD1 -
CASSASGLAGTQYF TGTGCCAGCAGCGCCTCCGGACTAGCGGGTACGCAGTATTTT TRBJ2-3 TRBV9 TRBD2 -
CASSFYDWSNQPQHF TGTGCCAGCAGCTTCTACGACTGGAGCAATCAGCCCCAGCATTTT TRBJ1-5 TRBV5-5 - -
CSANDRLTQYF TGCAGTGCTAACGACAGGCTGACCCAGTACTTC TRBJ2-5 TRBV20-1 - once
CASSVGAQLQGEQYF TGTGCCAGCAGCGTAGGTGCACAGCTACAAGGTGAGCAGTACTTC TRBJ2-7 TRBV9 - once